What follows are 32 T cell receptor beta chains derived from one specimen sequenced in a study of T cells after yellow fever vaccination. One entry per CDR3 protein, called by TCRdb with MiXCR from the 5' RACE reads. The data contain 150,000 or so distinct CDR3 sequences, about a tenth of them singletons. Material: CD8+ T cells sorted from PBMCs, obtained 45 days after the yellow fever booster vaccination. Every receptor here comes from a man aged 18 to 29 who received the YFV17D yellow fever vaccine.

DNA for the CDR3: TGTGCCAGCAGCTCCCCGGGGGTTATGAACACTGAAGCTTTCTTT. This codes for CASSSPGVMNTEAFF. This chain joins TRBV28 and TRBJ1-1, with D possibly being TRBD1 (5 bases). In germline, CDR1 is MDHEN, CDR2 SYDVKM. Between the trimmed V and J ends, which lost 6 bases and 0 bases, there was a span of 14 bases. This CDR3 is 15 amino acids long.

This clonotype was counted many times. The V and J genes are TRBV19 and TRBJ2-7; 7 bases align to TRBD1. V lost 6 bases, J lost 2 bases, and 10 bases stayed unmatched. The length of the CDR3 is 15 residues. Germline V gene sequence: CDR1 LNHDA, CDR2 SQIVND (reference sequence). CDR3 coding DNA: TGTGCCAGTAGCCTCACGCCTGGACAGGCCTACGAGCAGTACTTC. Translated, it gives CASSLTPGQAYEQYF.

This clonotype has more than one count but fewer than ten. This chain uses TRBV25-1 with TRBJ1-2, with TRBD1 identical over 7 bases. V trimming: 6 bases; J trimming: 0 bases; junction bases outside the gene matches: 7. There are 15 residues in the CDR3. The germline gives CDR1 MGHDK, CDR2 SYGVNS. The CDR3 coding sequence is TGTGCCAGCAGGTCCCGGGACAGAGCTAACTATGGCTACACCTTC. Amino acid sequence: CASRSRDRANYGYTF.

The rearrangement uses TRBV20-1 and TRBJ2-7; possibly TRBD2 for D (6 bases). This CDR3 is 14 amino acids long. Trimming left V 6 bases short and J 5 bases short, with 20 bases between. Germline values: CDR1 DFQATT, CDR2 SNEGSKA (reference sequence). Here the CDR3 reads CSAIRRTSSHEQYF. The CDR3 nucleotides read TGCAGTGCAATTAGACGAACTAGCAGTCACGAGCAGTACTTC.

This clonotype was picked up a small number of times. The DNA for the CDR3 is TGTGCCAGCAGCTTAGGGGACCCCAATGAGCAGTTCTTC. This codes for CASSLGDPNEQFF. The rearrangement links TRBV7-2 to TRBJ2-1; tentatively, D is TRBD1 or TRBD2 (5 bases each). Germline assignment: CDR1 SGHTA and CDR2 FQGNSA. The length of the CDR3 is 13 residues. V shed 1 base and J shed 6 bases, with 7 bases lying between them. The entire variable domain, with the rest obtained from reference TRBV7-2 and TRBJ2-1, is as follows: GAGVSQSPSNKVTEKGKDVELRCDPISGHTALYWYRQSLGQGLEFLIYFQGNSAPDKSGLPSDRFSAERTGGSVSTLTIQRTQQEDSAVYLCASSLGDPNEQFFGPGTRLTVL.

The CDR3 here is CASSESLTEQETQYF. The CDR3 DNA reads TGTGCCAGCAGCGAATCTCTCACGGAACAAGAGACCCAGTACTTC. V usage is TRBV2 and J usage is TRBJ2-5; D uncertain. Germline CDR1 SNHLY, CDR2 FYNNEI. The CDR3 sequence is 15 residues long. Trimming shortened V by 6 bases and J by 2 bases, and 16 bases separated the two germline ends.

There are many counts of this clonotype. V is TRBV20-1 and J is TRBJ2-7; 11 bases are a match to TRBD1. The CDR3 is made up of 16 amino acids. Losses at the gene ends were 0 bases for V and 5 bases for J; bases not matched to a gene: 9. Germline values: CDR1 DFQATT, CDR2 SNEGSKA (reference sequence). The CDR3 is CSARDFRGQGANEQYF. CDR3 DNA sequence: TGCAGTGCTAGAGATTTTCGTGGACAGGGGGCGAACGAGCAGTACTTC.

This chain links TRBV30 with TRBJ2-7, with a tentative D call TRBD2 (5 bases). Trimming left V 5 bases short and J 6 bases short, with 14 bases between. Germline values: CDR1 GTSNPN, CDR2 SVGIG (reference sequence). The CDR3 extends over 12 amino acids. The CDR3 region is CAWGRTGGEQYF. In DNA, the CDR3 is TGTGCCTGGGGTCGAACTGGAGGCGAGCAGTACTTC. Full variable domain (missing parts from reference TRBV30 and TRBJ2-7): SQTIHQWPATLVQPVGSPLSLECTVEGTSNPNLYWYRQAAGRGLQLLFYSVGIGQISSEVPQNLSASRPQDRQFILSSKKLLLSDSGFYLCAWGRTGGEQYFGPGTRLTVT.

This clonotype was picked up a small number of times. The chain employs TRBV11-2 and TRBJ1-1; D ambiguous. The V and J ends lost 1 base and 7 bases respectively, with 4 bases between them. Germline V lookup: CDR1 SGHAT, CDR2 FQNNGV. This CDR3 has 11 amino acids. In nucleotides, the CDR3 is TGTGCCAGCAGCTTAGGCGGTGAAGCTTTCTTT. The encoded protein is CASSLGGEAFF.

The table lists this clonotype with a few counts. CDR3 coding DNA: TGCGCCAGCAGTCGGGGGAGGGGCGCGATTAACACTGAAGCTTTCTTT. Translation: CASSRGRGAINTEAFF. This sequence joins TRBV5-1 and TRBJ1-1; a weak D match, TRBD1 (5 bases). V was trimmed by 5 bases and J by 2 bases, leaving 19 bases between them. Germline V CDR1 and CDR2: SGHRS, YFSETQ. This CDR3 has 16 residues.

V is TRBV6-2 or TRBV6-3 and J is TRBJ2-2, with 7 nucleotides matching TRBD1. CDR1 is MNHEY, CDR2 SVGEGT, per germline. J lost 1 base, V lost 2 bases, and 4 bases had no gene match. The CDR3 extends over 16 amino acids. This CDR3 reads CASSYPTGKNTGELFF. CDR3 sequence (DNA): TGTGCCAGCAGTTACCCGACAGGGAAGAACACCGGGGAGCTGTTTTTT.

This sequence joins TRBV4-2 and TRBJ2-1, with 11 bases matching TRBD2. In germline, CDR1 is LGHNA, CDR2 YNFKEQ. The CDR3 length is 18 residues. J lost 3 bases, V lost 4 bases, and 11 bases had no gene match. The CDR3 reads CASSRTPLAGEGYNEQFF. DNA for the CDR3: TGTGCCAGCAGCCGAACCCCACTAGCGGGGGAGGGCTACAATGAGCAGTTCTTC.

The rearrangement joins TRBV15 to TRBJ2-1; 8 positions match TRBD1. V trimming: 3 bases; J trimming: 3 bases; junction bases outside the gene matches: 7. The CDR3 runs to 16 residues. Germline CDR1 is LNHNV and CDR2 is YYDKDF (reference sequence). CDR3 in amino acids: CATSSSRTGFYNEQFF. CDR3 nucleotides: TGTGCCACCAGCAGTTCACGGACAGGGTTCTACAATGAGCAGTTCTTC.

This clonotype has a handful of counts. The V call is TRBV12-3 or TRBV12-4, the J call TRBJ2-5; 9 bases line up with TRBD2. This CDR3 contains 15 residues. V was pared by 4 bases and J by 5 bases, with 8 bases of the junction left unmatched. Written as DNA, the CDR3 is TGTGCCAGCAGTTATGGTAGCGGGGGTTTGGAGACCCAGTACTTC. Translating gives CASSYGSGGLETQYF.

The chain has TRBV4-1 and TRBJ1-5, with D uncertain. Germline CDR1 is MGHRA and CDR2 is YSYEKL. Trimming pared 0 bases from V and 4 bases from J, leaving 16 bases between. The length of the CDR3 is 17 residues. The CDR3 region is CASSQDKASTGNQPQHF. DNA of the CDR3: TGCGCCAGCAGCCAAGATAAGGCCTCGACGGGGAATCAGCCCCAGCATTTT.

V gene TRBV2 combines with J gene TRBJ2-5; D is unresolved. Germline V CDR1 and CDR2: SNHLY, FYNNEI. The CDR3 is made up of 13 amino acids. Between the trimmed V and J ends, which lost 7 bases and 0 bases, there was a span of 9 bases. The CDR3 DNA reads as TGTGCCAGCAATCAGCTAGACCAAGAGACCCAGTACTTC. Translated: CASNQLDQETQYF.

This chain uses TRBV4-2 with TRBJ1-3, with D unresolved. The CDR3 runs 17 residues. Germline V gives CDR1 LGHNA, CDR2 YNFKEQ. The germline V and J ends were trimmed by 3 bases and 0 bases, with 15 bases remaining between them. CDR3 DNA sequence: TGTGCCAGCAGCCACCCGTGGATGGGCAGCTCTGGAAACACCATATATTTT. It translates to CASSHPWMGSSGNTIYF.

This clonotype was counted a few times. This chain connects TRBV6-5 to TRBJ2-3, with D perhaps matching TRBD2 (7 bases). Germline V gene sequence: CDR1 MNHEY, CDR2 SVGAGI. The V end lost 9 bases, the J end lost 4 bases, and 14 bases lay between the germline ends. The CDR3 is made up of 13 amino acids. CDR3 amino acids: CASWEGGADTQYF. The CDR3 DNA sequence: TGTGCCAGTTGGGAGGGGGGGGCAGATACGCAGTATTTT.

The gene calls are TRBV27 and TRBJ2-2, with D perhaps being TRBD1 or TRBD2 (5 bases each). The CDR3 extends over 13 amino acids. From germline, CDR1 is MNHEY and CDR2 SMNVEV (reference sequence). V lost 6 bases to trimming and J lost 1 base, with 6 bases between them. In DNA form, the CDR3 reads TGTGCCAGCAGGGGGGAGAACACCGGGGAGCTGTTTTTT. Amino acids: CASRGENTGELFF.

The table lists this clonotype with a few counts. The rearrangement uses TRBV18 and TRBJ2-7, with D tentatively TRBD1 or TRBD2 (5 bases each). Germline values: CDR1 KGHSH, CDR2 LQKENI. The length of the CDR3 is 15 residues. Between the trimmed V and J ends, which lost 3 bases and 0 bases, there was a span of 12 bases. CDR3 region: CASSPLGTSSYEQYF. The CDR3, as DNA: TGTGCCAGCTCACCGCTGGGGACGTCCTCCTACGAGCAGTACTTC.

The V call is TRBV11-2, the J call TRBJ2-7, with D perhaps matching TRBD1 (5 bases). Germline V CDR1 and CDR2: SGHAT, FQNNGV. This CDR3 is 14 amino acids long. The V end lost 5 bases, the J end lost 2 bases, and 13 bases lay between the germline ends. CDR3 sequence: CASSHTGFTYEQYF. The CDR3 DNA reads TGTGCCAGCAGCCACACAGGATTCACCTACGAGCAGTACTTC.

The chain employs TRBV12-5 and TRBJ2-1; 8 bases align to TRBD1. With 2 bases clipped from V and 8 bases from J, the junction kept 11 bases outside the gene matches. The CDR3 is 16 amino acids. CDR1 is LGHNT and CDR2 is FRNRAP in the germline V gene. Here the CDR3 DNA reads TGTGCTAGTGGTTTGTCCGGGACAGGCTTAGGTGATGAGCAGTTCTTC. Its protein product is CASGLSGTGLGDEQFF. The full variable domain, with the rest looked up from reference TRBV12-5 and TRBJ2-1, is DARVTQTPRHKVTEMGQEVTMRCQPILGHNTVFWYRQTMMQGLELLAYFRNRAPLDDSGMPKDRFSAEMPDATLATLKIQPSEPRDSAVYFCASGLSGTGLGDEQFFGPGTRLTVL.

The sample holds a few counts of this clonotype. The chain carries TRBV7-2 and TRBJ2-3, with 8 positions matching TRBD2. Germline CDR1 SGHTA, CDR2 FQGNSA. The CDR3 has 15 amino acids. V dropped 3 bases and J dropped 4; count of bases not matched to a gene: 6. This chain's CDR3 is CASSFGDGGADTQYF. The CDR3 DNA is TGTGCCAGCAGCTTCGGCGACGGGGGGGCAGATACGCAGTATTTT. Full variable domain (outside the CDR3, taken from reference TRBV7-2 and TRBJ2-3): GAGVSQSPSNKVTEKGKDVELRCDPISGHTALYWYRQSLGQGLEFLIYFQGNSAPDKSGLPSDRFSAERTGGSVSTLTIQRTQQEDSAVYLCASSFGDGGADTQYFGPGTRLTVL.

The table lists this clonotype with many counts. The gene calls are TRBV6-2 or TRBV6-3 and TRBJ2-4; the D call may be TRBD1 or TRBD2 (5 bases each). V was trimmed by 5 bases and J by 6 bases, leaving 14 bases between them. This CDR3 has 14 amino acids. Germline V gene sequence: CDR1 MNHEY, CDR2 SVGEGT. The DNA for the CDR3 is TGTGCCAGCAGTCACAGGACGGGACCAAACATTCAGTACTTC. Protein sequence: CASSHRTGPNIQYF.

The gene calls are TRBV6-5 and TRBJ2-1, with 9 positions matching TRBD1. Trimming at V came to 9 bases and at J to 4 bases, leaving 7 bases not matched to a gene. Germline V gene sequence: CDR1 MNHEY, CDR2 SVGAGI. CDR3 length: 14 amino acids. The CDR3 nucleotides read TGTGCCAGTCAAACCGGGACAGGGTACAATGAGCAGTTCTTC. Its protein is CASQTGTGYNEQFF.

In this sample, this clonotype turned up a few times. The rearrangement links TRBV19 to TRBJ2-5; no firm D call. Germline V lookup: CDR1 LNHDA, CDR2 SQIVND (reference sequence). The CDR3 runs to 13 residues. Trimming removed 3 bases at V and 5 bases at J, with 10 bases between. CDR3 in DNA: TGTGCCAGTAGTATCACGCGAGCGGAGACCCAGTACTTC. Amino acids: CASSITRAETQYF.

The sample holds a few counts of this clonotype. The chain uses TRBV6-6 and TRBJ2-3; no definite D call. The CDR3 is 13 residues long. Trimming removed 0 bases from V and 4 bases from J, with 5 bases in between. Germline V gene lookup returns CDR1 MNHNY and CDR2 SVGAGI (reference sequence). The CDR3 is CASSYSSADTQYF. CDR3 DNA sequence: TGTGCCAGCAGTTACTCATCCGCAGATACGCAGTATTTT.

The V call is TRBV7-9, the J call TRBJ1-1; 7 bases map to TRBD1. Per the germline V gene, CDR1 is SEHNR and CDR2 is FQNEAQ (reference sequence). CDR3 length: 15 amino acids. V was pared by 5 bases and J by 0 bases, with 6 bases of the junction left unmatched. CDR3 bases: TGTGCCAGCAGCCCCCCCGGGACAGTGAACACTGAAGCTTTCTTT. This codes for CASSPPGTVNTEAFF.

This clonotype was seen a handful of times. J is TRBJ1-1 and V is TRBV4-2; D is uncertain. With 4 bases removed from V and 3 bases from J, the gap between germline ends came to 6 bases. CDR3 size: 12 residues. Germline assignment: CDR1 LGHNA and CDR2 YNFKEQ. CDR3 sequence (DNA): TGTGCCAGCAGCCCAGAAGACACTGAAGCTTTCTTT. As protein: CASSPEDTEAFF.

This clonotype was counted only a few times. V usage is TRBV7-2 and J usage is TRBJ2-3; possible D gene TRBD2, 6 bases. Germline CDR1 is SGHTA and CDR2 is FQGNSA. The CDR3 consists of 15 residues. With 4 bases removed from V and 3 bases from J, the gap between germline ends came to 14 bases. CDR3 amino acids: CASSYFVGGTDTQYF. CDR3 nucleotide sequence: TGTGCCAGCAGCTATTTCGTCGGGGGTACAGATACGCAGTATTTT.

This chain joins TRBV5-1 and TRBJ2-7, with TRBD1 matching 8 bases. Germline V gene data show CDR1 as SGHRS and CDR2 as YFSETQ. This CDR3 has 16 residues. Trimming removed 4 bases from V and 5 bases from J; junction bases left unmatched: 14. CDR3: CASSPYSPGQVNEQYF. In DNA, the CDR3 is TGCGCCAGCAGCCCCTACTCACCGGGACAGGTGAACGAGCAGTACTTC.

The chain uses TRBV9 and TRBJ2-3, with D possibly matching TRBD1 (5 bases). V lost 0 bases and J lost 1, with 9 bases in between. Germline V lookup: CDR1 SGDLS, CDR2 YYNGEE. This CDR3 comprises 15 residues. The CDR3 is CASSVVAGRTDTQYF. DNA for the CDR3: TGTGCCAGCAGCGTAGTGGCAGGGCGCACAGATACGCAGTATTTT.